This T cell receptor (beta chain) emerged from a study of technical replicates of blood from several donors. Trimming at V came to 2 bases and at J to 0 bases, leaving 6 bases not matched to a gene. The germline CDR1 and CDR2 sequences are LGHNA and YNFKEQ. This CDR3 comprises 16 residues. This clone was seen a single time. Profiled with immunoSEQ multiplex PCR; TCRdb holds only in-frame clones, not every one. Of about 69,000 clones in the sample, around nine tenths were seen once. The TCR sequence derives from a human donor in good health. Some clones in this sample may be carry-over from other donors' samples. Sequenced input: PBMCs. The genes are TRBV4-2 and TRBJ1-2; 7 bases match TRBD1. CDR3 protein: CASSQYGTASNYGYTF. Written as DNA, the CDR3 is TGTGCCAGCAGCCAATACGGGACAGCCTCTAACTATGGCTACACCTTC.